The 10 T cell receptor beta chains given below trace back to one sample, sequenced in a study of T cells after yellow fever vaccination. From the 5' RACE reads, TCRdb called clonotypes with MiXCR, one entry per CDR3 protein. Counted here are about 580,000 distinct CDR3 sequences, less than 20% occurring once; the ten biggest clones make up around 15%. The sample in question was PBMCs, obtained roughly 5 days after the first yellow fever vaccination. Receptors were obtained from a man younger than 35 who received the YFV17D yellow fever vaccine.

A few counts support this clonotype. The chain carries TRBV7-2 and TRBJ2-3; tentatively, D is TRBD2 (5 bases). The CDR3 has 14 amino acids. CDR1 and CDR2 (germline): SGHTA, FQGNSA. Trimming shortened V by 10 bases and J by 5 bases, and 19 bases separated the two germline ends. The CDR3 DNA reads as TGTGCCATCCGGGATTTTGGTTCCCGAGATACGCAGTATTTT. Protein product: CAIRDFGSRDTQYF.

The J gene is TRBJ1-4, the V gene TRBV5-5; the D gene is possibly TRBD1 (6 bases). The CDR3 has 14 amino acids. Germline loops: CDR1 SGHKS, CDR2 YYEKEE (reference sequence). V dropped 4 bases and J dropped 10 bases, with 17 bases sitting between them. This chain's CDR3 is CASSPGQFKAKLFF. The CDR3 DNA reads TGTGCCAGCAGCCCTGGACAGTTTAAGGCAAAACTGTTTTTT.

In this sample, this clonotype turned up a few times. The rearrangement joins TRBV19 to TRBJ2-1; unclear D gene. The CDR3 consists of 14 residues. The germline gives CDR1 LNHDA, CDR2 SQIVND (reference sequence). V lost 0 bases to trimming and J lost 7 bases, with 10 bases between them. The CDR3 region has the DNA TGTGCCAGTAGTATAGATCATGGGGATAATGAGCAGTTCTTC. Its protein is CASSIDHGDNEQFF. Full variable domain (rest looked up from reference TRBV19 and TRBJ2-1): DGGITQSPKYLFRKEGQNVTLSCEQNLNHDAMYWYRQDPGQGLRLIYYSQIVNDFQKGDIAEGYSVSREKKESFPLTVTSAQKNPTAFYLCASSIDHGDNEQFFGPGTRLTVL.

This sequence joins TRBV27 and TRBJ2-3; 12 bases are a match to TRBD2. The length of the CDR3 is 16 residues. Germline V gene sequence: CDR1 MNHEY, CDR2 SMNVEV (reference sequence). The V gene end was trimmed by 1 base and the J gene end by 5 bases; junction bases not matched to a gene: 4. In DNA, the CDR3 is TGTGCCAGCAGTTTATTCGCTAGCGGGGGGGGAGATACGCAGTATTTT. Protein sequence: CASSLFASGGGDTQYF.

This clonotype was seen repeatedly, ten times or more. This chain links TRBV12-3 or TRBV12-4 with TRBJ1-2, with 11 positions matching TRBD1. Losses at the gene ends were 6 bases for V and 4 bases for J; bases not matched to a gene: 4. CDR3 length equals 14 residues. In DNA, the CDR3 is TGTGCCAGCAGCCCCGGACAGGGGGCCTATGGCTACACCTTC. As protein: CASSPGQGAYGYTF.

V usage is TRBV24-1 and J usage is TRBJ2-2; D might be TRBD1 (5 bases). V was trimmed by 3 bases and J by 5 bases, leaving 18 bases between them. The CDR3 runs to 17 residues. Germline V gene lookup returns CDR1 KGHDR and CDR2 SFDVKD. The CDR3 is CATSDATARVGTGELFF. The CDR3 bases are TGTGCCACCAGTGATGCCACTGCCAGGGTAGGGACCGGGGAGCTGTTTTTT.

The chain couples TRBV11-2 to TRBJ2-5, with D unresolved. Germline CDR1 SGHAT, CDR2 FQNNGV. This CDR3 spans 12 amino acids. V was clipped by 5 bases and J by 6 bases, with 10 bases between them. The CDR3 DNA is TGTGCCAGCAGCCGCCCGGAAAAGACCCAGTACTTC. As protein: CASSRPEKTQYF.

This clonotype turned up a few times. This rearrangement joins TRBV5-1 to TRBJ2-6; 9 nucleotides align to TRBD1. V was pared by 4 bases and J by 0 bases, with 5 bases of the junction left unmatched. The length of the CDR3 is 17 residues. Germline lookup yields CDR1 SGHRS and CDR2 YFSETQ. DNA for the CDR3: TGCGCCAGCAGCCCTGGACAGGGGAACTCTGGGGCCAACGTCCTGACTTTC. Translation: CASSPGQGNSGANVLTF.

This clonotype was observed a handful of times. The chain couples TRBV12-3 or TRBV12-4 to TRBJ1-3; D is unclear. The CDR3 has 14 amino acids. V was cut by 6 bases and J by 2 bases, with 11 bases left in between. The CDR3 DNA is TGTGCCAGCAGGTATCAAATGACTGGAAACACCATATATTTT. Residues: CASRYQMTGNTIYF.

In this sample, this clonotype turned up a few times. The rearrangement links TRBV7-3 to TRBJ2-1, with unresolved D. With 4 bases removed from V and 2 bases from J, the gap between germline ends came to 12 bases. CDR3 length: 15 residues. Looked up from germline, CDR1 is SGHTA and CDR2 is FQGTGA. The CDR3 region has the DNA TGTGCCAGCAGCTCGGGCCCCGGCGCCTACAATGAGCAGTTCTTC. As protein: CASSSGPGAYNEQFF.